One sample yielded the 32 T cell receptor beta chains listed below, sequenced in a study of blood T cell repertoires in COVID-19. Only in-frame clones appear in the TCRdb table, and some are missing; sequencing was by immunoSEQ multiplex PCR. The sample records roughly 59,000 clones, around 73% being singletons. The sequencing input was peripheral blood. The receptor set was obtained from an elderly man with acute or convalescent COVID-19.

This clone was recorded a few times. The rearrangement uses TRBV5-1 and TRBJ1-1; D gene ambiguous. The CDR3 is 12 residues long. From germline, CDR1 is SGHRS and CDR2 YFSETQ. The V and J ends lost 4 bases and 8 bases respectively, with 12 bases between them. The CDR3 DNA follows: TGCGCCAGCAGCCCGGGCGGGGAGGAAGCTTTCTTT. Its protein is CASSPGGEEAFF.

Regarding this clone: An end of the junction differs from the germline gene, which may be a read error. This chain links TRBV9 with TRBJ2-3; D not certain. CDR3 length: 12 amino acids. CDR1 SGDLS and CDR2 YYNGEE come from the germline V gene. The CDR3 sequence is CVSSLPTDTQYF. Here the CDR3 DNA reads TGTGTCAGCAGCCTCCCCACAGATACGCAGTATTTT. The full variable domain, in which reference TRBV9 and TRBJ2-3 provide the parts outside the CDR3, is DSGVTQTPKHLITATGQRVTLRCSPRSGDLSVYWYQQSLDQGLQFLIQYYNGEERAKGNILERFSAQQFPDLHSELNLSSLELGDSALYFCVSSLPTDTQYFGPGTRLTVL.

V is TRBV5-6 and J is TRBJ2-4; 8 bases line up with TRBD2. Germline trimming cut 0 bases from V and 0 bases from J; bases unmatched to any gene: 5. CDR3 length equals 17 residues. Germline-derived CDR1 and CDR2 are SGHDT and YYEEEE. CDR3 sequence reads: CASSLAFLAGAKNIQYF. The DNA for the CDR3 is TGTGCCAGCAGCTTGGCCTTTCTAGCGGGAGCCAAAAACATTCAGTACTTC.

This chain's CDR3 is CASSQEGADRGNRNQPQHF. The CDR3 bases are TGCGCCAGCAGCCAAGAAGGAGCGGACAGGGGGAATAGGAATCAGCCCCAGCATTTT. The V gene is TRBV4-1, the J gene TRBJ1-5; 10 bases are shared with TRBD1. The CDR3 has 19 residues. Germline lookup yields CDR1 MGHRA and CDR2 YSYEKL. V was pared by 0 bases and J by 4 bases, with 12 bases of the junction left unmatched.

The sample holds one count of this clone. The gene calls are TRBV7-9 and TRBJ1-4; possible D gene TRBD1, 6 bases. From germline, CDR1 is SEHNR and CDR2 FQNEAQ (reference sequence). This CDR3 region has 15 residues. V was clipped by 3 bases and J by 6 bases, with 14 bases between them. DNA of the CDR3: TGTGCCAGCAGCTTGGCGCAGGGGTGGGATGAAAAACTGTTTTTT. Its translation is CASSLAQGWDEKLFF.

A few counts support this clone. The CDR3 DNA reads as TGTGCCAGCTTAACCGGGGGTCCCCCCTACGAGCAGTACTTC. Amino acid sequence: CASLTGGPPYEQYF. V usage is TRBV18 and J usage is TRBJ2-7; possibly TRBD2 for D (6 bases). Trimming removed 7 bases from V and 2 bases from J, with 15 bases in between. The CDR3 runs 14 residues. Germline CDR1 is KGHSH and CDR2 is LQKENI.

The chain has TRBV5-1 and TRBJ2-2; TRBD1 matches at 7 bases. Per germline, CDR1 SGHRS and CDR2 YFSETQ. The CDR3 is 16 residues long. Unmatched junction bases numbered 10, after V lost 4 bases and J lost 4 bases. CDR3 loop: CASSDSGTVSTGELFF. CDR3 sequence (DNA): TGCGCCAGCAGCGATTCCGGGACAGTGAGCACCGGGGAGCTGTTTTTT.

The V gene is TRBV9, the J gene TRBJ2-7; D might be TRBD2 (6 bases). CDR1 is SGDLS, CDR2 YYNGEE, per germline. The CDR3 extends over 14 amino acids. Deletions cut 0 bases from V and 7 bases from J, with 14 bases between. The chain's CDR3 is CASSVVPEGGEQYF. In DNA, the CDR3 is TGTGCCAGCAGCGTAGTCCCGGAAGGAGGGGAGCAGTACTTC.

This chain uses TRBV10-3 with TRBJ2-3; perhaps TRBD2 as D (6 bases). Germline assignment: CDR1 ENHRY and CDR2 SYGVKD. Between the trimmed V and J ends, which lost 3 bases and 4 bases, there was a span of 23 bases. This CDR3 has 18 residues. This CDR3 is CAISDPSGGAGKADTQYF. The CDR3 coding sequence is TGTGCCATCAGTGACCCCAGTGGAGGGGCGGGGAAGGCAGATACGCAGTATTTT.

The J gene is TRBJ2-1, the V gene TRBV24-1, with 12 bases matching TRBD2. The J segment lost 0 bases and the V segment lost 3 bases, leaving 5 bases of the junction unmatched. There are 18 residues in the CDR3. The germline V gene encodes CDR1 KGHDR and CDR2 SFDVKD. CDR3 nucleotides: TGTGCCACCAGTGATCTGACGACTAGCGGGAGCTCCTACAATGAGCAGTTCTTC. This translates into CATSDLTTSGSSYNEQFF.

J is TRBJ1-1 and V is TRBV24-1, with D tentatively TRBD1 (6 bases). V lost 8 bases to trimming and J lost 0 bases, with 9 bases between them. The CDR3 extends over 13 amino acids. Germline V CDR1 and CDR2: KGHDR, SFDVKD. CDR3 amino acids: CATKDRMNTEAFF. CDR3 coding DNA: TGTGCCACCAAAGACAGGATGAACACTGAAGCTTTCTTT.

The chain carries TRBV4-1 and TRBJ2-7; D might be TRBD2 (6 bases). The CDR3 runs to 15 residues. Trimming shortened V by 0 bases and J by 2 bases, and 11 bases separated the two germline ends. Germline assignment: CDR1 MGHRA and CDR2 YSYEKL. Written as DNA, the CDR3 is TGCGCCAGCAGCCAAGATAGCGGAAACCCCTACGAGCAGTACTTC. This gives the protein CASSQDSGNPYEQYF.

This clone appeared once. The chain recombines TRBV6-1 with TRBJ1-6; D gene uncertain. CDR1 and CDR2 (germline): MNHNS, SASEGT. Trimming shortened V by 1 base and J by 14 bases, and 15 bases separated the two germline ends. The CDR3 length is 14 residues. The CDR3 is CASSEGSEGSALHF. CDR3 in DNA: TGTGCCAGCAGTGAAGGCAGTGAGGGATCGGCCCTCCACTTT.

The rearrangement links TRBV5-1 to TRBJ1-5; 8 bases line up with TRBD1. V lost 4 bases and J lost 0; bases outside the gene matches: 3. CDR3 length: 15 residues. The germline V gene encodes CDR1 SGHRS and CDR2 YFSETQ. CDR3 protein: CASSATGDSNQPQHF. The CDR3, as DNA: TGCGCCAGCAGCGCGACAGGGGATAGCAATCAGCCCCAGCATTTT.

Points on this clone: Its ends do not fully match the called genes, so a read error is possible. V gene TRBV11-2 combines with J gene TRBJ2-5; 10 nucleotides agree with TRBD2. Germline V gene sequence: CDR1 SGHAT, CDR2 FQNNGV. The CDR3 loop spans 14 amino acids. The CDR3 region has the DNA TGTGCCAGCAGCTTAGGTCCTAGCGGGGGCCCCTTGCACTTC. This translates into CASSLGPSGGPLHF.

The gene calls are TRBV6-5 and TRBJ2-4; TRBD1 matches at 8 bases. V was pared by 6 bases and J by 0 bases, with 4 bases of the junction left unmatched. CDR3 length: 15 amino acids. Germline values: CDR1 MNHEY, CDR2 SVGAGI. CDR3 region: CASRGQDLAKNIQYF. The CDR3 DNA reads as TGTGCCAGCAGGGGACAGGACCTAGCCAAAAACATTCAGTACTTC.

The chain combines TRBV19 with TRBJ1-3; weak D call: TRBD1 (5 bases). Germline V gene data show CDR1 as LNHDA and CDR2 as SQIVND (reference sequence). V dropped 6 bases and J dropped 0 bases, with 21 bases sitting between them. The CDR3 covers 18 residues. The DNA of the CDR3 is TGTGCCAGTAGCCGATACACAGGACAAGAGAGCTCTGGAAACACCATATATTTT. It encodes CASSRYTGQESSGNTIYF.

V usage is TRBV7-2 and J usage is TRBJ2-3; 12 nucleotides match TRBD1. The trim removed 5 bases at V and 7 bases at J, leaving 7 bases unmatched. From germline, CDR1 is SGHTA and CDR2 FQGNSA. CDR3 length: 15 residues. The CDR3 loop reads CASSPGTGGSHTQYF. The CDR3 region has the DNA TGTGCCAGCAGCCCCGGGACAGGGGGCTCACATACGCAGTATTTT.

The chain uses TRBV21-1 and TRBJ1-5; the table assigns TRBD1, which was not confirmed against the DNA. TRBV21-1 is a pseudogene segment. The CDR3 is made up of 17 amino acids. CDR3 sequence reads: CASSRRQGATRNQPQHF. The CDR3 bases are TGTGCCAGCAGCAGAAGACAGGGGGCGACGAGAAATCAGCCCCAGCATTTT.

The sample holds one count of this clone. V is TRBV7-8 and J is TRBJ2-3, with a tentative D call TRBD2 (5 bases). Trimming took off 2 bases at V and 1 base at J, with 10 bases between the two ends. The germline gives CDR1 SGHVS, CDR2 FQNEAQ. The CDR3 covers 15 residues. Here the CDR3 DNA reads TGTGCCAGCAGCTTAATAGCGCTCGGCACAGATACGCAGTATTTT. Its protein product is CASSLIALGTDTQYF. Based on the CDR3 plus reference TRBV7-8 and TRBJ2-3, the full variable domain is GAGVSQSPRYKVAKRGQDVALRCDPISGHVSLFWYQQALGQGPEFLTYFQNEAQLDKSGLPSDRFFAERPEGSVSTLKIQRTQQEDSAVYLCASSLIALGTDTQYFGPGTRLTVL.

This clone was observed a single time. The J gene is TRBJ1-1, the V gene TRBV29-1; D unclear. Trimming shortened V by 7 bases and J by 3 bases, and 15 bases separated the two germline ends. Looked up from germline, CDR1 is SQVTM and CDR2 is ANQGSEA. The CDR3 has 13 residues. CDR3 DNA sequence: TGCAGCGCCCTAGGCCAGCTTTACACTGAAGCTTTCTTT. Translated: CSALGQLYTEAFF. The full variable domain, completed using reference TRBV29-1 and TRBJ1-1, is SAVISQKPSRDICQRGTSLTIQCQVDSQVTMMFWYRQQPGQSLTLIATANQGSEATYESGFVIDKFPISRPNLTFSTLTVSNMSPEDSSIYLCSALGQLYTEAFFGQGTRLTVV.

J is TRBJ2-5 and V is TRBV9; 10 nucleotides align to TRBD1. The V segment lost 4 bases and the J segment 3 bases; nucleotides outside the gene matches: 9. Germline-derived CDR1 and CDR2 are SGDLS and YYNGEE. The CDR3 consists of 16 residues. The CDR3 DNA reads TGTGCCAGCAGCACAGACGCCGGGACAGGGGAAGAGACCCAGTACTTC. This gives the protein CASSTDAGTGEETQYF.

V usage is TRBV28 and J usage is TRBJ2-6, with D possibly matching TRBD1 (5 bases). Looked up from germline, CDR1 is MDHEN and CDR2 is SYDVKM. The CDR3 contains 18 residues. With 2 bases removed from V and 0 bases from J, the gap between germline ends came to 14 bases. CDR3: CASSLQGGALSGANVLTF. The DNA of the CDR3 is TGTGCCAGCAGTTTACAGGGTGGAGCCCTCTCTGGGGCCAACGTCCTGACTTTC.

The rearrangement joins TRBV11-3 to TRBJ1-1; D is uncertain. The CDR3 contains 13 residues. V lost 3 bases and J lost 0, with 5 bases in between. Germline CDR1 SGHNT, CDR2 YENEEA. The CDR3 sequence is CASSFQVNTEAFF. CDR3 sequence (DNA): TGTGCCAGCAGCTTTCAGGTGAACACTGAAGCTTTCTTT. Full variable domain (missing parts from reference TRBV11-3 and TRBJ1-1): EAGVVQSPRYKIIEKKQPVAFWCNPISGHNTLYWYLQNLGQGPELLIRYENEEAVDDSQLPKDRFSAERLKGVDSTLKIQPAELGDSAVYLCASSFQVNTEAFFGQGTRLTVV.

The V gene is TRBV2, the J gene TRBJ2-2, with 9 bases that match TRBD2. V was pared by 6 bases and J by 6 bases, with 8 bases of the junction left unmatched. The CDR3 has 15 residues. CDR1 is SNHLY, CDR2 FYNNEI, per germline. This CDR3 is CASRGSGSPAGELFF. In DNA form, the CDR3 reads TGTGCCAGCAGGGGTAGCGGGAGTCCTGCCGGGGAGCTGTTTTTT. Using reference TRBV2 and TRBJ2-2 for the parts outside the CDR3, the full variable domain is EPEVTQTPSHQVTQMGQEVILRCVPISNHLYFYWYRQILGQKVEFLVSFYNNEISEKSEIFDDQFSVERPDGSNFTLKIRSTKLEDSAMYFCASRGSGSPAGELFFGEGSRLTVL.

This clone was detected only a few times. This chain uses TRBV11-3 with TRBJ1-1; tentative D call: TRBD1 (6 bases). The V and J ends lost 4 bases and 3 bases respectively, with 18 bases between them. The CDR3 extends over 16 amino acids. The germline V gene has CDR1 SGHNT and CDR2 YENEEA. The CDR3 region has the DNA TGTGCCAGCAGCTCCGGGGGCATTCGGGGGGACACTGAAGCTTTCTTT. It translates to CASSSGGIRGDTEAFF. Drawing the rest from reference TRBV11-3 and TRBJ1-1, the complete variable domain is EAGVVQSPRYKIIEKKQPVAFWCNPISGHNTLYWYLQNLGQGPELLIRYENEEAVDDSQLPKDRFSAERLKGVDSTLKIQPAELGDSAVYLCASSSGGIRGDTEAFFGQGTRLTVV.

The chain recombines TRBV6-5 with TRBJ2-6, with D perhaps matching TRBD2 (6 bases). The CDR3 is 15 residues long. With 7 bases removed from V and 5 bases from J, the gap between germline ends came to 15 bases. The V gene's germline CDR1 is MNHEY and CDR2 SVGAGI. CDR3 protein: CASTPGGSRANVLTF. The DNA for the CDR3 is TGTGCCAGCACCCCTGGGGGGAGTAGGGCCAACGTCCTGACTTTC.

This chain joins TRBV5-5 and TRBJ2-7; D gene uncertain. Per the germline V gene, CDR1 is SGHKS and CDR2 is YYEKEE (reference sequence). CDR3 length: 14 amino acids. V was clipped by 1 base and J by 2 bases, with 10 bases between them. The CDR3, as DNA: TGTGCCAGCAGCTTGAGAGATCTCCCCTACGAGCAGTACTTC. It is translated as CASSLRDLPYEQYF.

The rearrangement links TRBV2 to TRBJ1-1, with TRBD1 identical over 9 bases. The ends lost 6 bases at V and 6 bases at J; junction bases unmatched: 8. CDR1 is SNHLY and CDR2 is FYNNEI in the germline V gene. CDR3 length: 14 amino acids. The CDR3: CASSDEDRGPEAFF. The CDR3 DNA sequence: TGTGCCAGCAGCGACGAGGACAGGGGCCCTGAAGCTTTCTTT.

This clone has just a few counts. This chain connects TRBV24-1 to TRBJ2-5; 10 nucleotides agree with TRBD1. This CDR3 region has 16 residues. CDR1 KGHDR and CDR2 SFDVKD come from the germline V gene. The ends lost 0 bases at V and 2 bases at J; junction bases unmatched: 2. Written as DNA, the CDR3 is TGTGCCACCAGTGATTTGGGGACAGGGGTACAAGAGACCCAGTACTTC. Translated: CATSDLGTGVQETQYF.

This chain uses TRBV27 with TRBJ2-1; 8 positions agree with TRBD2. V was clipped by 6 bases and J by 3 bases; unmatched bases: 10. The CDR3 runs to 16 residues. Looked up from germline, CDR1 is MNHEY and CDR2 is SMNVEV (reference sequence). The CDR3 here is CASSPYSGTSYNEQFF. CDR3 sequence (DNA): TGTGCCAGCAGCCCTTATAGCGGGACCAGCTACAATGAGCAGTTCTTC.

V and J are TRBV19 and TRBJ2-6; D might be TRBD2 (6 bases). Germline loops: CDR1 LNHDA, CDR2 SQIVND (reference sequence). This CDR3 is 18 amino acids long. V gave up 3 bases and J gave up 4 bases, with 19 bases separating them. DNA for the CDR3: TGTGCCAGTAGTATTACAGGCGCGGGAACCGTGGGGGCCAACGTCCTGACTTTC. Translating it yields CASSITGAGTVGANVLTF.